Listed below are T cell receptor beta chains from one sample, sequenced in a study of blood T cell repertoires in COVID-19. Sequenced by immunoSEQ multiplex PCR; TCRdb stores in-frame clones only, minus some. The repertoire consists of roughly 75,000 clones, with around 80% occurring once and the leading ten covering about 13%. The source material was peripheral blood. All receptors derive from a man between 45 and 60 years old with COVID-19, enrolled during active disease. CDR3s leave out the opening cysteine and the closing phenylalanine or tryptophan.

cdr3_aa	v_call	j_call
ASSPIRGQSGKQY	TRBV10-1	TRBJ2-7
ASSSTGNTGELF	TRBV5-1	TRBJ2-2
ASSLDRGTEAF	TRBV27	TRBJ1-1
ASSLGQDSYNEQF	TRBV27	TRBJ2-1
ASSLRSQFGAQY	TRBV7-2	TRBJ2-5
ASSETGGNTEAF	TRBV2	TRBJ1-1
ASSSSPDTQY	TRBV5-1	TRBJ2-3
ASSLAGNTYEQY	TRBV5-6	TRBJ2-7
ASSFPGHSSYEQY	TRBV7-9	TRBJ2-7
SASSDRVSDGANVLT	TRBV20-1	TRBJ2-6
ASNFLQGPGYGYT	TRBV6-5	TRBJ1-2
ASSPSPGASDTQY	TRBV7-7	TRBJ2-3
ASSQEGTENQPQH	TRBV3-1/TRBV3-2	TRBJ1-5
ASSYTGTVATEAF	TRBV6-5	TRBJ1-1
ASSFFGDFYNEQF	TRBV27	TRBJ2-1
ASSPRGTGINGGGEAF	TRBV5-1	TRBJ1-1
ASSSDRRGLGGYT	TRBV28	TRBJ1-2
ASTIQGGSEQY	TRBV5-4	TRBJ2-7
ASSDPGGTGELF	TRBV25-1	TRBJ2-2
ASSSRDNTYTGELF	TRBV28	TRBJ2-2
ASRPQRQKIYTIY	TRBV23-1	TRBJ1-3
ASSSGDTGELF	TRBV9	TRBJ2-2
ASSLRQASRATNEKLF	TRBV5-4	TRBJ1-4
ASRVTGGNEQF	TRBV19	TRBJ2-1
ASSPGTDLYNEQF	TRBV27	TRBJ2-1
ASSYSGSNYGYT	TRBV6-6	TRBJ1-2
ATSDSRGTNEKLF	TRBV24-1	TRBJ1-4